This entry lists 32 T cell receptor beta chains sequenced from one sample in a study of T-cell reconstitution after alpha-beta-depleted transplantation in children. Unique molecular identifiers were used in preparing the TCRbeta library. A single record per CDR3 protein comes from TCRdb applying MiXCR to the PCR reads. Seen here are more than 300,000 distinct CDR3 sequences, 15% to 20% observed once, and the top ten hold about 41%. This specimen consisted of PBMCs, mostly from graft donor cells, obtained 360 days after TCRalphabeta/CD19-depleted stem cell transplant. These TCRs come from a male patient aged 2 to 9 who had a stem cell transplant for acute lymphoblastic leukemia, so the T cells may come from the graft donor.

This clonotype occurred a few times. The chain couples TRBV6-5 to TRBJ1-4; D uncertain. The V gene's germline CDR1 is MNHEY and CDR2 SVGAGI. This CDR3 is 15 amino acids long. The V and J ends lost 4 bases and 0 bases respectively, with 9 bases between them. The CDR3 region is CASSFISATNEKLFF. CDR3 bases: TGTGCCAGCAGTTTCATCAGTGCAACTAATGAAAAACTGTTTTTT.

Note on this clonotype: One end of the junction varies from germline; a read error may be responsible. The chain is built from TRBV12-3 or TRBV12-4 and TRBJ2-2; no clear D gene. The CDR3 sequence is 19 residues long. The CDR3 loop reads CACSLRVTPATSNTGELFF. CDR3 DNA: TGTGCCTGCAGTTTAAGGGTAACTCCTGCAACTTCGAACACCGGGGAGCTGTTTTTT.

J is TRBJ2-7 and V is TRBV4-3; maybe TRBD1 (6 bases). Trimming removed 6 bases from V and 2 bases from J, with 17 bases in between. Germline V gene sequence: CDR1 LGHNA, CDR2 YSLEER. There are 15 residues in the CDR3. CDR3 coding DNA: TGCGCCAGCAGTCGTTCGTTAGGACAGACCTACGAGCAGTACTTC. Its translation is CASSRSLGQTYEQYF.

Ten or more counts support this clonotype. The gene calls are TRBV3-1 and TRBJ2-7; tentatively, D is TRBD2 (6 bases). V was cut by 0 bases and J by 2 bases, with 17 bases left in between. The CDR3 runs 17 residues. From germline, CDR1 is LGHDT and CDR2 YNNKEL (reference sequence). CDR3: CASSQDGGEKGPYEQYF. The CDR3 nucleotides are TGTGCCAGCAGCCAAGATGGCGGGGAAAAGGGTCCCTACGAGCAGTACTTC.

J is TRBJ2-6 and V is TRBV28; D is unresolved. Germline values: CDR1 MDHEN, CDR2 SYDVKM. The CDR3 runs to 15 residues. V was trimmed by 3 bases and J by 1 base, leaving 7 bases between them. The DNA of the CDR3 is TGTGCCAGCAGTTTTGTATGGTCTGGGGCCAACGTCCTGACTTTC. The encoded protein is CASSFVWSGANVLTF.

This chain's CDR3 is CASMGVREQFF. CDR3 DNA sequence: TGTGCCAGCATGGGAGTACGAGAGCAGTTCTTC. The rearrangement uses TRBV6-5 and TRBJ2-1; a weak D match, TRBD2 (5 bases). Germline lookup yields CDR1 MNHEY and CDR2 SVGAGI. V dropped 7 bases and J dropped 10 bases, with 11 bases sitting between them. There are 11 residues in the CDR3.

Many counts were recorded for this clonotype. The CDR3 sequence is CSVERGGEREQFF. The CDR3 bases are TGCAGCGTTGAAAGGGGAGGGGAGCGGGAGCAGTTCTTC. J is TRBJ2-1 and V is TRBV29-1; 7 bases map to TRBD2. Trimming cost V 2 bases and J 10 bases; bases outside gene matches: 8. The CDR3 consists of 13 residues. Germline V CDR1 and CDR2: SQVTM, ANQGSEA.

This clonotype was seen repeatedly, ten times or more. The V and J genes are TRBV5-6 and TRBJ2-3; a weak D match, TRBD2 (6 bases). V was pared by 0 bases and J by 1 base, with 12 bases between. Germline values: CDR1 SGHDT, CDR2 YYEEEE. CDR3 length: 16 amino acids. The DNA for the CDR3 is TGTGCCAGCAGCTTGGACGGGAGATCTGGCACAGATACGCAGTATTTT. Encoded protein: CASSLDGRSGTDTQYF. Together with reference TRBV5-6 and TRBJ2-3, the CDR3 gives the full variable domain: DAGVTQSPTHLIKTRGQQVTLRCSPKSGHDTVSWYQQALGQGPQFIFQYYEEEERQRGNFPDRFSGHQFPNYSSELNVNALLLGDSALYLCASSLDGRSGTDTQYFGPGTRLTVL.

This clonotype showed up many times. The rearrangement uses TRBV29-1 and TRBJ2-7, with 10 nucleotides matching TRBD2. This CDR3 comprises 12 residues. V lost 5 bases, J lost 2 bases, and 0 bases stayed unmatched. Germline CDR1 SQVTM, CDR2 ANQGSEA. The CDR3 region has the DNA TGCAGCGTTCTAGCGGGAGCCTACGAGCAGTACTTC. This gives the protein CSVLAGAYEQYF.

The chain is built from TRBV7-2 and TRBJ2-1; 7 bases map to TRBD2. The germline V gene encodes CDR1 SGHTA and CDR2 FQGNSA. This CDR3 contains 16 residues. The ends lost 1 base at V and 5 bases at J; junction bases unmatched: 8. CDR3 sequence (DNA): TGTGCCAGCAGCTTAGTGGGGACTACGGGGGACAATGAGCAGTTCTTC. Residues: CASSLVGTTGDNEQFF. Supplemented by reference TRBV7-2 and TRBJ2-1, the full variable domain reads GAGVSQSPSNKVTEKGKDVELRCDPISGHTALYWYRQSLGQGLEFLIYFQGNSAPDKSGLPSDRFSAERTGGSVSTLTIQRTQQEDSAVYLCASSLVGTTGDNEQFFGPGTRLTVL.

The table lists this clonotype with a few counts. The V and J genes are TRBV20-1 and TRBJ2-3, with TRBD2 matching over 8 bases. CDR3 length: 18 residues. The V gene's germline CDR1 is DFQATT and CDR2 SNEGSKA (reference sequence). J lost 3 bases, V lost 4 bases, and 18 bases had no gene match. CDR3 DNA sequence: TGCAGTGCTAACGACTCTCCAGCGGGAGTGGGAGTTACAGATACGCAGTATTTT. Its protein product is CSANDSPAGVGVTDTQYF.

This clonotype was counted a few times. The CDR3 loop reads CASREQGGLNQPQHF. CDR3 DNA sequence: TGTGCCAGCAGAGAACAGGGGGGCCTGAATCAGCCCCAGCATTTT. The chain employs TRBV28 and TRBJ1-5, with 8 bases aligning to TRBD1. The trim removed 6 bases at V and 4 bases at J, leaving 8 bases unmatched. The germline V gene has CDR1 MDHEN and CDR2 SYDVKM. The CDR3 covers 15 residues.

V is TRBV4-2 and J is TRBJ2-3, with D possibly being TRBD1 (6 bases). Germline V lookup: CDR1 LGHNA, CDR2 YNFKEQ. With 4 bases removed from V and 1 base from J, the gap between germline ends came to 15 bases. This CDR3 comprises 16 residues. The CDR3 region has the DNA TGTGCCAGCAGCCCCAACTTCCGACAGGGCACAGATACGCAGTATTTT. This codes for CASSPNFRQGTDTQYF.

The rearrangement links TRBV19 to TRBJ2-6; D remains ambiguous. There are 14 residues in the CDR3. Trimming removed 0 bases at V and 0 bases at J, with 0 bases between. CDR1 and CDR2 from the germline V gene are LNHDA and SQIVND (reference sequence). The CDR3 here is CASSIDSGANVLTF. The DNA for the CDR3 is TGTGCCAGTAGTATAGACTCTGGGGCCAACGTCCTGACTTTC.

This clonotype was found a few times. The chain carries TRBV6-2 or TRBV6-3 and TRBJ2-3, with D possibly matching TRBD1 (6 bases). The CDR3 runs 15 residues. Trimming removed 2 bases from V and 0 bases from J, with 9 bases in between. The germline V gene has CDR1 MNHEY and CDR2 SVGEGT. The CDR3 DNA sequence: TGTGCCAGCAGTTACATGGACAGTAGCACAGATACGCAGTATTTT. Translation gives CASSYMDSSTDTQYF.

This clonotype turned up a few times. The chain couples TRBV29-1 to TRBJ2-5, with D hard to call. This CDR3 has 12 residues. Trimming cost V 1 base and J 5 bases, with 8 bases left between them. Germline V CDR1 and CDR2: SQVTM, ANQGSEA. CDR3 protein: CSVEGSPETQYF. CDR3 bases: TGCAGCGTTGAAGGCAGTCCGGAGACCCAGTACTTC.

This clonotype has a handful of counts. The V call is TRBV3-1, the J call TRBJ1-5; the D gene is possibly TRBD1 (5 bases). CDR1 and CDR2 from the germline V gene are LGHDT and YNNKEL (reference sequence). Trimming took off 4 bases at V and 6 bases at J, with 10 bases between the two ends. The CDR3 spans 13 residues. The CDR3 sequence is CASSLEGSQPQHF. The CDR3 DNA reads TGTGCCAGCAGCCTCGAGGGGAGTCAGCCCCAGCATTTT.

The chain links TRBV6-2 or TRBV6-3 to TRBJ2-7; a possible D gene is TRBD2 (5 bases). The CDR3 consists of 13 residues. V dropped 8 bases and J dropped 7 bases, with 18 bases sitting between them. Germline V gives CDR1 MNHEY, CDR2 SVGEGT. The chain's CDR3 is CASGLAGLQEQYF. CDR3 DNA sequence: TGTGCCAGCGGTCTAGCAGGCCTTCAAGAGCAGTACTTC.

The chain is built from TRBV5-1 and TRBJ2-1; D not resolved. This CDR3 has 12 amino acids. V lost 4 bases and J 8 bases, leaving 10 bases between the germline ends. Germline V gene sequence: CDR1 SGHRS, CDR2 YFSETQ. CDR3 sequence (DNA): TGCGCCAGCAGCGTCCTTAGAGATGAGCAGTTCTTC. Its translation is CASSVLRDEQFF.

The chain combines TRBV6-1 with TRBJ2-7; a possible D gene is TRBD2 (6 bases). The length of the CDR3 is 14 residues. V was cut by 6 bases and J by 2 bases, with 14 bases left in between. Germline V gene sequence: CDR1 MNHNS, CDR2 SASEGT. The DNA of the CDR3 is TGTGCCAGCAGCTTTAGCGGTATTCCCTACGAGCAGTACTTC. Its translation: CASSFSGIPYEQYF.

This clonotype was recorded at least ten times. The chain uses TRBV28 and TRBJ2-7, with D perhaps being TRBD1 or TRBD2 (6 bases each). The CDR3 spans 12 residues. V was pared by 3 bases and J by 7 bases, with 10 bases between. Germline CDR1 MDHEN, CDR2 SYDVKM. CDR3 residues: CASSLGGAEQYF. In DNA, the CDR3 is TGTGCCAGCAGTTTGGGGGGCGCAGAGCAGTACTTC.

The chain has TRBV4-1 and TRBJ2-1, with TRBD1 as a possible D gene (6 bases). The CDR3 loop spans 12 amino acids. The V end was cut by 1 base, the J end by 16 bases, with 14 bases between. The germline gives CDR1 MGHRA, CDR2 YSYEKL. The CDR3, as DNA: TGCGCCAGCAGCCAAGGAGGGGGAGCGCCCTTCTTC. Encoded protein: CASSQGGGAPFF.

CDR3 DNA: TGTGCCTGGAGTAGGGGGTTTGTGAATCAGCCCCAGCATTTT. Translating it yields CAWSRGFVNQPQHF. This rearrangement joins TRBV30 to TRBJ1-5; TRBD1 is a possible D gene (6 bases). Trimming shortened V by 2 bases and J by 4 bases, and 12 bases separated the two germline ends. The CDR3 runs to 14 residues. Per the germline V gene, CDR1 is GTSNPN and CDR2 is SVGIG (reference sequence).

This clonotype was recorded many times. The chain links TRBV24-1 to TRBJ2-7; tentatively, D is TRBD1 (6 bases). The CDR3 loop spans 15 amino acids. V lost 2 bases and J lost 6, with 16 bases in between. Germline V gives CDR1 KGHDR, CDR2 SFDVKD. This CDR3 reads CATSDSGVAVGEQYF. The CDR3, as DNA: TGTGCCACCAGTGATTCAGGGGTTGCTGTCGGCGAGCAGTACTTC.

Only a few counts were recorded for this clonotype. The chain combines TRBV9 with TRBJ2-3, with 12 bases lining up with TRBD2. J lost 6 bases, V lost 0 bases, and 11 bases had no gene match. Germline CDR1 reads SGDLS; CDR2 reads YYNGEE. The CDR3 runs to 18 residues. CDR3 sequence: CASSVGLAGGPTADTQYF. The CDR3 DNA reads as TGTGCCAGCAGCGTAGGGCTAGCGGGAGGGCCGACGGCGGATACGCAGTATTTT. Full variable domain (missing parts from reference TRBV9 and TRBJ2-3): DSGVTQTPKHLITATGQRVTLRCSPRSGDLSVYWYQQSLDQGLQFLIQYYNGEERAKGNILERFSAQQFPDLHSELNLSSLELGDSALYFCASSVGLAGGPTADTQYFGPGTRLTVL.

V gene TRBV5-1 combines with J gene TRBJ2-1; D may correspond to TRBD1 or TRBD2 (5 bases each). This CDR3 is built from 14 residues. Germline CDR1 reads SGHRS; CDR2 reads YFSETQ. V gave up 4 bases and J gave up 3 bases, with 11 bases separating them. CDR3 in DNA: TGCGCCAGCAGCCTCGGGGCCCACTACAATGAGCAGTTCTTC. Translation: CASSLGAHYNEQFF.

Many counts were recorded for this clonotype. This rearrangement joins TRBV29-1 to TRBJ2-5, with D possibly being TRBD2 (5 bases). V lost 3 bases, J lost 8 bases, and 13 bases lay in between. Germline CDR1 SQVTM, CDR2 ANQGSEA. This CDR3 spans 12 amino acids. CDR3 bases: TGCAGCGTTGATGCTGGCGAGGGTACCCAGTACTTC. This encodes CSVDAGEGTQYF.

This chain connects TRBV20-1 to TRBJ2-3, with D tentatively TRBD1 (5 bases). The V gene's germline CDR1 is DFQATT and CDR2 SNEGSKA (reference sequence). V lost 8 bases and J lost 2, with 8 bases in between. The CDR3 has 11 amino acids. Here the CDR3 DNA reads TGCAGTTCAGGGTACACAGATACGCAGTATTTT. Protein product: CSSGYTDTQYF.

This clonotype has more than one count but fewer than ten. The V and J genes are TRBV29-1 and TRBJ2-1, with a possible D match to TRBD2 (6 bases). Per the germline V gene, CDR1 is SQVTM and CDR2 is ANQGSEA. Trimming pared 7 bases from V and 9 bases from J, leaving 16 bases between. The CDR3 consists of 12 residues. The CDR3 reads CSAPRENGEQFF. In DNA form, the CDR3 reads TGCAGCGCCCCCCGGGAGAATGGTGAGCAGTTCTTC.

This clonotype was counted only a few times. J is TRBJ2-3 and V is TRBV5-1; 8 nucleotides agree with TRBD2. Germline CDR1 and CDR2: SGHRS and YFSETQ. CDR3 length equals 16 residues. The J segment lost 6 bases and the V segment lost 0 bases, leaving 9 bases of the junction unmatched. The CDR3 DNA sequence: TGCGCCAGCAGCTTGGCCAGCGGGAGAGTCGGTGATACGCAGTATTTT. Encoded protein: CASSLASGRVGDTQYF.

In its sample, this clonotype was seen a few times. The CDR3 loop is CASSFGTNYEQYF. As DNA, the CDR3 is TGTGCCAGCAGCTTTGGGACCAACTACGAGCAGTACTTC. The chain employs TRBV7-2 and TRBJ2-7; tentatively, D is TRBD1 or TRBD2 (5 bases each). The CDR3 is 13 amino acids. The germline CDR1 and CDR2 sequences are SGHTA and FQGNSA. Trimming shortened V by 3 bases and J by 3 bases, and 9 bases separated the two germline ends.

This clonotype was counted only a few times. This chain joins TRBV20-1 and TRBJ1-5; D perhaps matches TRBD1 (5 bases). The CDR3 has 14 amino acids. Germline-derived CDR1 and CDR2 are DFQATT and SNEGSKA (reference sequence). CDR3 sequence reads: CSPLRQGENQPQHF. In DNA, the CDR3 is TGCAGCCCCCTAAGGCAGGGCGAGAATCAGCCCCAGCATTTT.